Presented here are 12 T cell receptor beta chains from one specimen sequenced in a study of graft-versus-host responses after intestinal transplantation. Sequenced by immunoSEQ multiplex PCR; TCRdb stores in-frame clones only, minus some. Here the sample spans over 120,000 clones, around 90% being singletons. No antigen has been assigned to these receptors. This sample comprised unstimulated CD4+ T cells sorted from spleen or lymph node cells, obtained before intestinal transplant. The receptors here all came from a human donor who received an intestinal transplant.

In nucleotides, the CDR3 is TGTGCCAGCAGTTTGCTCACTGACGGGAACTATGGCTACACCTTC. It yields the protein CASSLLTDGNYGYTF. The chain uses TRBV28 and TRBJ1-2; D is unclear. V was shortened by 3 bases and J by 2 bases, with 13 bases between the two germline ends. CDR1 MDHEN and CDR2 SYDVKM come from the germline V gene. The CDR3 runs to 15 residues.

The chain combines TRBV7-3 with TRBJ2-1; D perhaps matches TRBD1 (6 bases). CDR1 SGHTA and CDR2 FQGTGA come from the germline V gene. Trimming stripped 2 bases from V and 3 bases from J, with 14 bases between. The CDR3 has 16 residues. CDR3 amino acids: CASSLDPPDSYNEQFF. The CDR3 DNA is TGTGCCAGCAGCTTAGACCCCCCGGACAGCTACAATGAGCAGTTCTTC.

The count of this clone is one. One end of the junction is discordant with germline, which a read error may explain. CDR3 sequence (DNA): TGTGCCAGCAGTTTGTGGGCAGGGGGCGGCGGGACTGAAGCTCTCTTT. Translation gives CASSLWAGGGGTEALF. The J gene is TRBJ1-1, the V gene TRBV27; 8 bases line up with TRBD1. CDR3 size: 16 residues. Germline CDR1 and CDR2: MNHEY and SMNVEV (reference sequence).

The chain employs TRBV30 and TRBJ2-1, with unresolved D. The CDR3 is 16 amino acids. Trimming took off 4 bases at V and 6 bases at J, with 22 bases between the two ends. Germline V gene sequence: CDR1 GTSNPN, CDR2 SVGIG (reference sequence). CDR3 in DNA: TGTGCCTGGACTCTTCTAGGGATTTTGGGTGGCAATGAGCAGTTCTTC. This codes for CAWTLLGILGGNEQFF.

The V and J genes are TRBV7-2 and TRBJ2-7; 8 nucleotides agree with TRBD2. This CDR3 has 14 amino acids. Germline V lookup: CDR1 SGHTA, CDR2 FQGNSA. The V gene end was trimmed by 2 bases and the J gene end by 0 bases; junction bases not matched to a gene: 0. The CDR3 DNA reads TGTGCCAGCAGCTTACTAGCGGGCTCCTACGAGCAGTACTTC. It yields the protein CASSLLAGSYEQYF.

The chain has TRBV4-3 and TRBJ2-7; D perhaps matches TRBD1 (6 bases). V lost 2 bases and J lost 1, with 15 bases in between. The CDR3 has 16 amino acids. CDR1 is LGHNA, CDR2 YSLEER, per germline. The CDR3 is CASSQTSGTSSYEQYF. The CDR3 DNA sequence: TGCGCCAGCAGCCAAACGTCCGGGACATCGTCCTACGAGCAGTACTTC.

The J gene is TRBJ1-5, the V gene TRBV7-2; D might be TRBD1 (6 bases). This CDR3 contains 15 residues. Germline V gene data show CDR1 as SGHTA and CDR2 as FQGNSA. With 0 bases removed from V and 6 bases from J, the gap between germline ends came to 12 bases. As DNA, the CDR3 is TGTGCCAGCAGCTTAGCAGGTCTAGGGGGTCAGCCCCAGCATTTT. This sequence encodes CASSLAGLGGQPQHF.

This sequence joins TRBV7-7 and TRBJ2-1; 7 bases align to TRBD2. The CDR3 has 14 amino acids. The trim removed 2 bases at V and 6 bases at J, leaving 4 bases unmatched. CDR1 is SSHAT and CDR2 is FNYEAQ in the germline V gene (reference sequence). The CDR3 DNA follows: TGTGCCAGCAGCTTAACTGGACTAGGCAATGAGCAGTTCTTC. Amino acid sequence: CASSLTGLGNEQFF. The full variable domain, rest sourced from reference TRBV7-7 and TRBJ2-1, is GAGVSQSPRYKVTKRGQDVTLRCDPISSHATLYWYQQALGQGPEFLTYFNYEAQPDKSGLPSDRFSAERPEGSISTLTIQRTEQRDSAMYRCASSLTGLGNEQFFGPGTRLTVL.

This chain uses TRBV4-3 with TRBJ1-5; D is unresolved. CDR1 is LGHNA and CDR2 is YSLEER in the germline V gene. Trimming took off 3 bases at V and 4 bases at J, with 13 bases between the two ends. The CDR3 is made up of 15 amino acids. Here the CDR3 reads CASSHDLGSNQPQHF. In nucleotides, the CDR3 is TGCGCCAGCAGCCACGACCTAGGATCAAATCAGCCCCAGCATTTT.

This clone came up once. This chain joins TRBV5-1 and TRBJ2-5; D possibly uses TRBD1 or TRBD2 (5 bases each). V was clipped by 0 bases and J by 5 bases, with 11 bases between them. Per the germline V gene, CDR1 is SGHRS and CDR2 is YFSETQ. The length of the CDR3 is 14 residues. For the CDR3, the DNA is TGCGCCAGCAGCTTGGAGGGGAGAGCGGAGACCCAGTACTTC. Translation gives CASSLEGRAETQYF.

The CDR3 here is CASGLLPGELFF. The CDR3 DNA sequence: TGTGCCAGCGGACTGCTACCGGGGGAGCTGTTTTTT. The genes are TRBV28 and TRBJ2-2; D might be TRBD2 (5 bases). The germline V gene has CDR1 MDHEN and CDR2 SYDVKM. V shed 8 bases and J shed 8 bases, with 12 bases lying between them. The CDR3 totals 12 residues.

V usage is TRBV30 and J usage is TRBJ1-1; D is possibly TRBD1 (5 bases). Germline V gene data show CDR1 as GTSNPN and CDR2 as SVGIG (reference sequence). With 5 bases removed from V and 1 base from J, the gap between germline ends came to 11 bases. The CDR3 sequence is 13 residues long. Here the CDR3 reads CAWDPGRNTEAFF. The DNA for the CDR3 is TGTGCCTGGGACCCAGGGAGGAACACTGAAGCTTTCTTT.